This T cell receptor beta chain was recovered during a study of T cells in Graves' hyperthyroidism and ophthalmopathy. RNA transcripts yielded amplified TCR beta CDR3 regions. HTBI primers were the set used in a first-round RT-PCR of the TCR CDR3. TCRdb passed the multiplex PCR reads through MiXCR, listing each CDR3 protein once. The sample carries about 380,000 distinct CDR3 sequences, approximately 17% recorded once. This clonotype was counted many times. The germline V gene encodes CDR1 SQVTM and CDR2 ANQGSEA. The CDR3 totals 14 residues. Trimming took 5 bases from V and 4 from J; bases not matched to a gene: 7.

This clonotype was obtained from a man aged 18 to 30 with Graves' ophthalmopathy. This rearrangement joins TRBV29-1 to TRBJ1-2, with 10 bases identical to TRBD1. Source material: blood. CDR3 sequence (DNA): TGCAGCGTTATGACAGGGGGCGCGAGCTATGGCTACACCTTC. Translation: CSVMTGGASYGYTF.